Listed below are T cell receptor beta chains from one sample, sequenced in a study of shared clonotypes between healthy human individuals. Measured with immunoSEQ multiplex PCR; TCRdb has only the in-frame clones, and not every one. The sample has approximately 500,000 clones, over 75% seen once. What was sequenced was PBMCs. The receptors shown here come from a woman in her forties in good health. Some clones in this sample may be carry-over from other donors' samples. The CDR3 runs from the conserved cysteine through the conserved F or W. D genes are given only for firm matches. Clone size appears in some rows only: once, few, many, or a class for an expanded clone.

size: NA
D: NA
J: TRBJ1-1
length: 16
V: TRBV14
CDR3: CASSQVTGRGRTEAFF
DNA: TGTGCCAGCAGCCAAGTGACAGGTAGAGGGAGAACTGAAGCTTTCTTT

size: NA
D: NA
J: TRBJ1-4
length: 15
V: TRBV27
CDR3: CASRPLGATNEKLFF
DNA: TGTGCCAGCAGACCCCTTGGGGCGACTAATGAAAAACTGTTTTTT

size: NA
D: TRBD1
J: TRBJ2-7
length: 14
V: TRBV2
CDR3: CASSLRTGPYEQYF
DNA: TGTGCCAGCAGCCTACGGACAGGGCCCTACGAGCAGTACTTC

size: NA
D: NA
J: TRBJ1-5
length: 13
V: TRBV2
CDR3: CASSGQENQPQHF
DNA: TGTGCCAGCAGTGGGCAGGAGAATCAGCCCCAGCATTTT

size: NA
D: NA
J: TRBJ1-2
length: 14
V: TRBV11-2
CDR3: CASSLNVRLSGYTF
DNA: TGTGCCAGCAGCTTAAATGTCCGTTTGAGTGGCTACACCTTC

size: NA
D: NA
J: TRBJ2-7
length: 13
V: TRBV29-1
CDR3: CSVTSLGAYEQYF
DNA: TGCAGCGTTACCTCCCTAGGTGCCTACGAGCAGTACTTC

size: NA
D: TRBD2
J: TRBJ2-1
length: 16
V: TRBV5-1
CDR3: CASSFSGTSGYNEQFF
DNA: TGCGCCAGCAGCTTCTCCGGGACTAGCGGATACAATGAGCAGTTCTTC

size: NA
D: NA
J: TRBJ2-5
length: 11
V: TRBV20-1
CDR3: CSALIPGTQYF
DNA: TGCAGTGCTCTTATCCCCGGGACCCAGTACTTC

size: NA
D: TRBD2
J: TRBJ2-7
length: 15
V: TRBV5-6
CDR3: CASSFSGRRAYEQYF
DNA: TGTGCCAGCAGCTTTAGCGGGAGGCGAGCTTACGAGCAGTACTTC

size: NA
D: NA
J: TRBJ2-1
length: 14
V: TRBV7-2
CDR3: CASSSLRFYNEQFF
DNA: TGTGCCAGCAGCTCTCTCCGCTTCTACAATGAGCAGTTCTTC

size: once
D: TRBD1
J: TRBJ2-5
length: 14
V: TRBV5-1
CDR3: CASSRGQGEETQYF
DNA: TGCGCCAGCAGCAGGGGACAGGGCGAAGAGACCCAGTACTTC

size: NA
D: NA
J: TRBJ2-3
length: 12
V: TRBV5-5
CDR3: CASSRITDTQYF
DNA: TGTGCCAGCAGCCGGATCACAGATACGCAGTATTTT

size: few
D: NA
J: TRBJ2-7
length: 12
V: TRBV27
CDR3: CASSSPTYEQYF
DNA: TGTGCCAGCAGTTCCCCTACCTACGAGCAGTACTTC

size: NA
D: NA
J: TRBJ1-4
length: 14
V: TRBV11-2
CDR3: CASSLQGLIEKLFF
DNA: TGTGCCAGCAGCTTACAGGGGTTAATAGAAAAACTGTTTTTT

size: few
D: TRBD2
J: TRBJ2-1
length: 15
V: TRBV7-7
CDR3: CASSQRLAGDNEQFF
DNA: TGTGCTAGCAGCCAAAGACTAGCAGGAGACAATGAGCAGTTCTTC

size: NA
D: NA
J: TRBJ1-3
length: 19
V: TRBV11-2
CDR3: CASSLYLQDWDTSGNTIYF
DNA: TGTGCCAGCAGCTTATACCTACAGGACTGGGACACCTCTGGAAACACCATATATTTT

size: NA
D: NA
J: TRBJ2-2
length: 13
V: TRBV19
CDR3: CASRRERTGELFF
DNA: TGTGCCAGTAGGAGGGAGCGCACCGGGGAGCTGTTTTTT

size: NA
D: NA
J: TRBJ2-4
length: 13
V: TRBV28
CDR3: CASLREPNDIQYF
DNA: TGTGCCAGCTTGAGGGAGCCAAACGACATTCAGTACTTC

size: NA
D: TRBD1
J: TRBJ2-5
length: 14
V: TRBV5-1
CDR3: CASSLAAAERQGYF
DNA: TGCGCCAGCAGCTTGGCCGCCGCCGAGAGACAGGGGTACTTC

size: NA
D: NA
J: TRBJ2-7
length: 15
V: TRBV4-1
CDR3: CASSQVGSGPYEQYF
DNA: TGCGCCAGCAGCCAAGTGGGGTCGGGCCCCTACGAGCAGTACTTC

size: once
D: NA
J: TRBJ2-4
length: 17
V: TRBV27
CDR3: CASSALGGSVGKNIQYF
DNA: TGTGCCAGCAGTGCACTAGGGGGGAGCGTTGGCAAAAACATTCAGTACTTC

size: NA
D: TRBD1
J: TRBJ1-1
length: 18
V: TRBV12-5
CDR3: CASGLVLDRGSQNTEAFF
DNA: TGTGCTAGTGGTTTGGTACTCGACAGGGGTTCCCAGAACACTGAAGCTTTCTTT

size: few
D: NA
J: TRBJ2-3
length: 16
V: TRBV21-1
CDR3: CASSKFQNSAQSTQYF
DNA: TGTGCCAGCAGCAAGTTTCAAAACTCAGCACAGAGTACGCAGTATTTT

size: NA
D: NA
J: TRBJ2-2
length: 14
V: TRBV19
CDR3: CATGRTANTGELFF
DNA: TGTGCCACTGGACGGACAGCGAACACCGGGGAGCTGTTTTTT

size: NA
D: TRBD2
J: TRBJ2-7
length: 17
V: TRBV28
CDR3: CASSLYRLAGGPWEQYF
DNA: TGTGCCAGCAGTTTATACCGACTAGCGGGAGGGCCTTGGGAGCAGTACTTC

size: few
D: NA
J: TRBJ2-2
length: 16
V: TRBV18
CDR3: CASSPFPSANTGELFF
DNA: TGTGCCAGCTCACCATTTCCTAGCGCGAACACCGGGGAGCTGTTTTTT

size: NA
D: TRBD1
J: TRBJ1-2
length: 18
V: TRBV10-3
CDR3: CAISESGDRFLSNYGYTF
DNA: TGTGCCATCAGTGAGTCCGGGGACAGGTTCCTTTCTAACTATGGCTACACCTTC

size: few
D: NA
J: TRBJ2-7
length: 12
V: TRBV6-1
CDR3: CASTALVYEQYF
DNA: TGTGCCAGCACCGCTTTGGTATACGAGCAGTACTTC

size: NA
D: NA
J: TRBJ2-3
length: 11
V: TRBV2
CDR3: CASMGLDTQYF
DNA: TGTGCCAGCATGGGGTTAGATACGCAGTATTTT

size: once
D: NA
J: TRBJ2-3
length: 15
V: TRBV30
CDR3: CAWSVGADSTDTQYF
DNA: TGTGCCTGGAGTGTGGGAGCGGATAGCACAGATACGCAGTATTTT

size: NA
D: TRBD1
J: TRBJ1-3
length: 17
V: TRBV6-4
CDR3: CASSDRGRLKSGNTIYF
DNA: TGTGCCAGCAGCGACAGGGGGCGACTGAAGTCTGGAAACACCATATATTTT

size: NA
D: NA
J: TRBJ1-2
length: 15
V: TRBV28
CDR3: CATKGGRQQTYGYTF
DNA: TGTGCGACCAAAGGGGGGAGGCAACAAACTTATGGCTACACCTTC

size: once
D: NA
J: TRBJ2-5
length: 12
V: TRBV7-9
CDR3: CASKGYQETQYF
DNA: TGTGCCAGCAAGGGCTACCAAGAGACCCAGTACTTC

size: NA
D: TRBD1
J: TRBJ2-3
length: 14
V: TRBV27
CDR3: CASRWDRDSDTQYF
DNA: TGTGCCAGCAGATGGGACAGAGATTCGGATACGCAGTATTTT

size: NA
D: TRBD2
J: TRBJ2-2
length: 14
V: TRBV7-8
CDR3: CASSAGVGTGELFF
DNA: TGTGCCAGCAGTGCGGGAGTTGGAACCGGGGAGCTGTTTTTT

size: NA
D: TRBD1
J: TRBJ1-5
length: 15
V: TRBV2
CDR3: CASSTGTGSNQPQHF
DNA: TGTGCCAGCAGCACCGGGACAGGGAGCAATCAGCCCCAGCATTTT

size: once
D: NA
J: TRBJ2-6
length: 18
V: TRBV19
CDR3: CASSRTLLLGSGANVLTF
DNA: TGTGCCAGTAGTCGGACCCTTCTGCTAGGCTCTGGGGCCAACGTCCTGACTTTC

size: NA
D: NA
J: TRBJ1-1
length: 17
V: TRBV19
CDR3: CASSVRRGALMNTEAFF
DNA: TGTGCCAGTAGTGTTCGTAGGGGGGCTCTCATGAACACTGAAGCTTTCTTT

size: NA
D: TRBD2
J: TRBJ2-1
length: 15
V: TRBV6-5
CDR3: CASSHGLAGVHEQFF
DNA: TGTGCCAGCAGTCACGGACTAGCGGGAGTACATGAGCAGTTCTTC

size: NA
D: NA
J: TRBJ2-6
length: 17
V: TRBV15
CDR3: CATSPGDPVSGANVLTF
DNA: TGTGCCACCAGCCCAGGGGACCCAGTCTCTGGGGCCAACGTCCTGACTTTC

size: NA
D: NA
J: TRBJ1-1
length: 14
V: TRBV30
CDR3: CAAGQRGGTNEAFF
DNA: TGTGCCGCGGGACAAAGGGGGGGAACTAATGAAGCTTTCTTT

size: NA
D: TRBD2
J: TRBJ2-3
length: 13
V: TRBV7-9
CDR3: CATGLAGSDTQYF
DNA: TGTGCCACGGGACTAGCGGGATCAGATACGCAGTATTTT

size: NA
D: NA
J: TRBJ2-1
length: 15
V: TRBV6-5
CDR3: CASTPPGVDYNEQFF
DNA: TGTGCCAGCACACCACCGGGAGTGGATTACAATGAGCAGTTCTTC

size: NA
D: TRBD2
J: TRBJ2-4
length: 16
V: TRBV5-4
CDR3: CASSLDGRASKNIQYF
DNA: TGTGCCAGCAGCTTGGACGGGAGGGCGTCCAAAAACATTCAGTACTTC

size: NA
D: TRBD1
J: TRBJ2-1
length: 16
V: TRBV2
CDR3: CASSRTGTGADNEQFF
DNA: TGTGCCAGCAGCCGAACCGGGACAGGGGCGGACAATGAGCAGTTCTTC

size: NA
D: NA
J: TRBJ1-3
length: 14
V: TRBV10-2
CDR3: CASSESGRGNTIYF
DNA: TGCGCCAGCAGTGAGTCGGGGAGGGGAAACACCATATATTTT

size: NA
D: NA
J: TRBJ2-3
length: 15
V: TRBV28
CDR3: CASSFVTRGADTQYF
DNA: TGTGCCAGCAGTTTCGTGACTAGGGGCGCAGATACGCAGTATTTT

size: few
D: NA
J: TRBJ2-7
length: 13
V: TRBV7-9
CDR3: CASSLGDTYEQYF
DNA: TGTGCCAGCAGCTTAGGGGACACCTACGAGCAGTACTTC

size: few
D: NA
J: TRBJ1-2
length: 15
V: TRBV6-5
CDR3: CASSAYRDPNYGYTF
DNA: TGTGCCAGCAGTGCGTACAGGGACCCTAACTATGGCTACACCTTC